The rows below give T cell receptor beta chains drawn from one sample of a study of breast tumors, draining lymph nodes, adjacent tissues. TCRdb re-called the multiplex PCR reads through MiXCR, storing one row per CDR3 protein. In the table there are 200,000 to 250,000 distinct CDR3 sequences, around 35% of which are singletons. Sequencing used axillary lymph node tissue. Every receptor here comes from a female donor with breast cancer. Some clones in this sample may be carry-over from other donors' samples. Both conserved end residues are part of each CDR3. A D gene is named only where the DNA matches it firmly. Size values are once, few and many counts, or a class for expanded clones, and some rows have none.

CDR3 protein	CDR3 DNA	CDR3 length	clone size	D gene	V gene	J gene
CASSLYRQWFYNEQFF	TGTGCCAGCAGTTTATACCGACAGTGGTTTTACAATGAGCAGTTCTTC	16	.	.	TRBV28	TRBJ2-1
CASSLAFGQGYEQYF	TGTGCCAGCAGCTTAGCTTTCGGACAGGGCTACGAGCAGTACTTC	15	.	TRBD1	TRBV7-2	TRBJ2-7
CASSSGPGTDTQYF	TGCGCCAGCAGCTCAGGACCAGGCACAGATACGCAGTATTTT	14	many	.	TRBV5-1	TRBJ2-3
CSAREGQGSGANVLTF	TGCAGTGCTAGAGAGGGACAGGGCTCTGGGGCCAACGTCCTGACTTTC	16	.	TRBD1	TRBV20-1	TRBJ2-6
CATSSLSQGSSPLHF	TGTGCCACCAGCAGCCTCAGCCAGGGAAGTTCACCCCTCCACTTT	15	.	.	TRBV15	TRBJ1-6
CASSGLAGGDIQYF	TGCGCCAGCAGTGGGCTAGCGGGAGGCGACATTCAGTACTTC	14	.	TRBD2	TRBV10-2	TRBJ2-4
CASRPWDTPYGYTF	TGTGCCAGCAGGCCTTGGGACACTCCTTATGGCTACACCTTC	14	once	.	TRBV7-6	TRBJ1-2
CASSPSQVPSYNEQFF	TGTGCCAGCTCACCAAGTCAGGTCCCTTCCTACAATGAGCAGTTCTTC	16	.	.	TRBV18	TRBJ2-1
CATRQGSYEQYF	TGTGCCACACGACAGGGCTCCTACGAGCAGTACTTC	12	many	TRBD1	TRBV10-3	TRBJ2-7
CASRIGQGSNQPQHF	TGTGCCAGCAGGATAGGACAGGGGAGCAATCAGCCCCAGCATTTT	15	many	TRBD1	TRBV2	TRBJ1-5
CAISGQVNSPLHF	TGTGCCATTTCTGGACAGGTCAATTCACCCCTCCACTTT	13	.	TRBD1	TRBV10-3	TRBJ1-6
CASSELSGGNQPQHF	TGTGCCAGCAGTGAATTGTCAGGGGGCAATCAGCCCCAGCATTTT	15	many	.	TRBV2	TRBJ1-5
CASSLSGPAGSVEQYF	TGTGCCAGCAGCCTTTCGGGGCCAGCGGGTTCGGTTGAGCAGTACTTC	16	few	.	TRBV5-5	TRBJ2-7
CSAGGQPYEQYF	TGCAGTGCTGGCGGGCAGCCCTACGAGCAGTACTTC	12	many	.	TRBV20-1	TRBJ2-7
CASSGSSRVGEKLFF	TGTGCCAGCAGTGGTTCAAGTAGGGTTGGTGAAAAACTGTTTTTT	15	many	.	TRBV25-1	TRBJ1-4
CSATRGAGDTEAFF	TGCAGTGCTACCCGGGGCGCCGGGGACACTGAAGCTTTCTTT	14	.	.	TRBV20-1	TRBJ1-1
CSARGISQGGKETQYF	TGCAGTGCTAGAGGGATCTCACAGGGGGGGAAAGAGACCCAGTACTTC	16	.	.	TRBV20-1	TRBJ2-5
CASRWDRGLRNQPQHF	TGTGCCAGCAGATGGGACAGGGGTTTGCGCAATCAGCCCCAGCATTTT	16	many	TRBD1	TRBV5-4	TRBJ1-5
CASSLDAPGDTQYF	TGCGCCAGCAGCTTGGACGCGCCCGGAGATACGCAGTATTTT	14	many	.	TRBV5-1	TRBJ2-3
CASSGRYGYTF	TGTGCCAGCAGTGGCCGCTATGGCTACACCTTC	11	.	.	TRBV28	TRBJ1-2